Presented here are 27 T cell receptor beta chains from one specimen sequenced in a study of blood T cells in healthy people across ages. Through a sample-barcoded 5' primer and a J-beta primer mix, a second PCR was run for about 7 to 12 cycles. TCRdb redid the calling of the 5' RACE reads with MiXCR, one entry per CDR3 protein. The table includes hundreds of thousands of distinct CDR3 sequences, under 70% detected once. The sequencing sample was made of blood. The receptors were sampled from a man aged 55 to 70 in good health.

This clonotype was counted only a few times. The chain carries TRBV7-6 and TRBJ2-5; the D is unclear. The V gene lost 5 bases and the J gene lost 1 base, with 8 bases spanning the gap. Per the germline V gene, CDR1 is SGHVS and CDR2 is FNYEAQ. This CDR3 is 13 amino acids long. The CDR3 DNA reads TGTGCCAGCAGCCCTCAGATCCAAGAGACCCAGTACTTC. Amino acid sequence: CASSPQIQETQYF.

The chain uses TRBV7-9 and TRBJ2-2; TRBD2 aligns across 8 bases. Germline trimming cut 2 bases from V and 3 bases from J; bases unmatched to any gene: 8. Germline lookup yields CDR1 SEHNR and CDR2 FQNEAQ (reference sequence). The CDR3 runs 17 residues. CDR3 loop: CASSLTPSGGHTGELFF. The CDR3 DNA reads as TGTGCCAGCAGCTTAACCCCCAGCGGGGGTCACACCGGGGAGCTGTTTTTT. The variable domain in full, completed from reference TRBV7-9 and TRBJ2-2, reads DTGVSQNPRHKITKRGQNVTFRCDPISEHNRLYWYRQTLGQGPEFLTYFQNEAQLEKSRLLSDRFSAERPKGSFSTLEIQRTEQGDSAMYLCASSLTPSGGHTGELFFGEGSRLTVL.

The V gene is TRBV6-6, the J gene TRBJ2-5, with D possibly being TRBD2 (5 bases). Germline V CDR1 and CDR2: MNHNY, SVGAGI (reference sequence). V shed 5 bases and J shed 3 bases, with 19 bases lying between them. The CDR3 covers 16 residues. In nucleotides, the CDR3 is TGTGCCAGCAGTCCGCTGCCGGGAATAGCTAAAGAGACCCAGTACTTC. Encoded protein: CASSPLPGIAKETQYF.

V and J are TRBV11-2 and TRBJ2-5, with 7 bases identical to TRBD2. The CDR3 spans 16 residues. Germline V gene data show CDR1 as SGHAT and CDR2 as FQNNGV. J was trimmed by 2 bases and V by 5 bases; bases with no gene match: 11. The CDR3 loop is CASSRRVAGVQETQYF. The DNA for the CDR3 is TGTGCCAGCAGCAGAAGGGTCGCGGGGGTACAAGAGACCCAGTACTTC.

The chain employs TRBV29-1 and TRBJ2-5; D gene ambiguous. The CDR3 sequence is 11 residues long. Germline lookup yields CDR1 SQVTM and CDR2 ANQGSEA. Trimming stripped 5 bases from V and 2 bases from J, with 6 bases between. Here the CDR3 reads CSVPPQETQYF. The CDR3, as DNA: TGCAGCGTTCCCCCACAAGAGACCCAGTACTTC.

The genes are TRBV11-2 and TRBJ2-3, with D maybe TRBD2 (7 bases). V lost 8 bases and J lost 5, with 14 bases in between. This CDR3 spans 13 amino acids. Germline V gene sequence: CDR1 SGHAT, CDR2 FQNNGV. This CDR3 reads CASAAGGRDTQYF. The CDR3, as DNA: TGTGCCAGCGCGGCCGGGGGGCGAGATACGCAGTATTTT.

The chain has TRBV6-1 and TRBJ2-5; 10 bases are a match to TRBD1. CDR1 is MNHNS and CDR2 is SASEGT in the germline V gene. V dropped 8 bases and J dropped 3; count of bases not matched to a gene: 12. The CDR3 sequence is 16 residues long. CDR3 region: CASGVLRTGGEETQYF. As DNA, the CDR3 is TGTGCCAGCGGGGTTCTGCGGACAGGGGGTGAAGAGACCCAGTACTTC.

V usage is TRBV5-1 and J usage is TRBJ2-7, with 9 bases aligning to TRBD1. Germline V gives CDR1 SGHRS, CDR2 YFSETQ. The CDR3 loop spans 15 amino acids. V dropped 4 bases and J dropped 7; count of bases not matched to a gene: 12. The CDR3 sequence is CASSTQGADYNEQYF. For the CDR3, the DNA is TGCGCCAGCAGCACACAGGGGGCGGACTACAATGAGCAGTACTTC.

CDR3 amino acids: CSAGPQVPSSYNSPLHF. In DNA form, the CDR3 reads TGCAGTGCTGGGCCCCAGGTGCCTAGCTCCTATAATTCACCCCTCCACTTT. The chain carries TRBV20-1 and TRBJ1-6; D remains unclear. The germline V gene has CDR1 DFQATT and CDR2 SNEGSKA (reference sequence). The CDR3 sequence is 17 residues long. V gave up 5 bases and J gave up 0 bases, with 17 bases separating them.

The sample holds a few counts of this clonotype. V gene TRBV27 combines with J gene TRBJ1-2, with D possibly matching TRBD1 (6 bases). The CDR3 contains 16 residues. From germline, CDR1 is MNHEY and CDR2 SMNVEV (reference sequence). Trimming shortened V by 4 bases and J by 1 base, and 16 bases separated the two germline ends. CDR3 residues: CASSSGGGSVNYGYTF. For the CDR3, the DNA is TGTGCCAGCAGTTCCGGGGGGGGCTCGGTTAACTATGGCTACACCTTC.

The gene calls are TRBV27 and TRBJ2-7; no clear D gene. The germline gives CDR1 MNHEY, CDR2 SMNVEV (reference sequence). Trimming took off 6 bases at V and 2 bases at J, with 14 bases between the two ends. CDR3 length equals 14 residues. CDR3 amino acids: CASRSRGKAYEQYF. In DNA form, the CDR3 reads TGTGCCAGCAGATCCCGCGGAAAGGCCTACGAGCAGTACTTC.

V gene TRBV7-2 combines with J gene TRBJ1-2, with 8 bases identical to TRBD1. V shed 4 bases and J 7 bases; nucleotides not matched to a gene: 14. This CDR3 spans 16 amino acids. Germline V gene sequence: CDR1 SGHTA, CDR2 FQGNSA. The DNA for the CDR3 is TGTGCCAGCAGCTCAGGCCGGACAGGGAATTTAGTTGGCTACACCTTC. Translating it yields CASSSGRTGNLVGYTF.

CDR3: CAINQGPTYEQYF. The DNA for the CDR3 is TGTGCCATCAACCAGGGACCTACCTACGAGCAGTACTTC. The chain links TRBV10-3 to TRBJ2-7; tentatively, D is TRBD1 or TRBD2 (5 bases each). Germline V gene sequence: CDR1 ENHRY, CDR2 SYGVKD. Trimming left V 7 bases short and J 2 bases short, with 12 bases between. There are 13 residues in the CDR3.

This chain links TRBV4-1 with TRBJ2-3, with D uncertain. CDR3 length: 16 residues. Germline V gene lookup returns CDR1 MGHRA and CDR2 YSYEKL. V shed 0 bases and J shed 2 bases, with 12 bases lying between them. The CDR3 spells CASSQDVGLDTDTQYF. DNA for the CDR3: TGCGCCAGCAGCCAAGATGTGGGGTTGGACACAGATACGCAGTATTTT.

The chain combines TRBV6-2 or TRBV6-3 with TRBJ1-3; TRBD1 might be the D (6 bases). V gave up 6 bases and J gave up 0 bases, with 12 bases separating them. The CDR3 consists of 15 residues. The germline gives CDR1 MNHEY, CDR2 SVGEGT. CDR3 region: CASRPTGLSGNTIYF. Written as DNA, the CDR3 is TGTGCCAGCAGACCGACAGGACTCTCTGGAAACACCATATATTTT.

This clonotype was observed a few times. This sequence joins TRBV12-3 or TRBV12-4 and TRBJ1-2, with TRBD1 matching over 9 bases. V dropped 6 bases and J dropped 8; count of bases not matched to a gene: 7. The CDR3 is 13 amino acids. The CDR3: CASSRDRVGGYTF. CDR3 bases: TGTGCCAGCAGCCGGGACAGGGTTGGAGGCTACACCTTC.

This clonotype came up a few times. The rearrangement uses TRBV7-2 and TRBJ2-5; the D is unclear. The germline V gene has CDR1 SGHTA and CDR2 FQGNSA. The length of the CDR3 is 12 residues. Trimming took off 1 base at V and 6 bases at J, with 6 bases between the two ends. For the CDR3, the DNA is TGTGCCAGCAGCTTAGTTGGCCAGACCCAGTACTTC. Encoded protein: CASSLVGQTQYF.

The chain combines TRBV21-1 with TRBJ2-7; the table names TRBD1, a call not compared with the DNA. TRBV21-1 is a documented pseudogene. The CDR3 consists of 15 residues. Here the CDR3 DNA reads TGTGCCAACAGCAAAAAACCGGGACAGGGGGACGAGCAGTACTTC. This codes for CANSKKPGQGDEQYF.

This clonotype has more than one count but fewer than ten. The V and J genes are TRBV5-1 and TRBJ2-7, with TRBD1 matching 8 bases. CDR1 and CDR2 from the germline V gene are SGHRS and YFSETQ. This CDR3 has 13 residues. Unmatched junction bases numbered 3, after V lost 5 bases and J lost 2 bases. The CDR3 protein is CASRLTGAYEQYF. CDR3 nucleotides: TGCGCCAGCAGACTGACAGGGGCCTACGAGCAGTACTTC. Full variable domain (remainder filled in from reference TRBV5-1 and TRBJ2-7): KAGVTQTPRYLIKTRGQQVTLSCSPISGHRSVSWYQQTPGQGLQFLFEYFSETQRNKGNFPGRFSGRQFSNSRSEMNVSTLELGDSALYLCASRLTGAYEQYFGPGTRLTVT.

V and J are TRBV7-9 and TRBJ1-2, with a possible D match to TRBD1 (5 bases). The V end was cut by 5 bases, the J end by 4 bases, with 17 bases between. Germline values: CDR1 SEHNR, CDR2 FQNEAQ (reference sequence). This CDR3 spans 15 amino acids. The CDR3 spells CASSDPPGGTYGYTF. The CDR3 nucleotides read TGTGCCAGCAGCGACCCACCGGGGGGGACCTATGGCTACACCTTC.

In its sample, this clonotype was seen many times. V gene TRBV27 combines with J gene TRBJ1-5; D gene unclear. V was trimmed by 5 bases and J by 8 bases, leaving 13 bases between them. This CDR3 is 13 amino acids long. The germline gives CDR1 MNHEY, CDR2 SMNVEV (reference sequence). Here the CDR3 DNA reads TGTGCCAGCAGTGCCCAATATGGCAAGCCCCAGCATTTT. It translates to CASSAQYGKPQHF.

The chain combines TRBV27 with TRBJ2-4; D unclear. V was clipped by 6 bases and J by 1 base, with 7 bases between them. CDR3 length equals 13 residues. The germline CDR1 and CDR2 sequences are MNHEY and SMNVEV (reference sequence). The CDR3 DNA is TGTGCCAGCAGAGGCGTCGCCAAAAACATTCAGTACTTC. This gives the protein CASRGVAKNIQYF.

This clonotype was detected a few times. V is TRBV5-1 and J is TRBJ2-7, with D hard to call. Germline V gene lookup returns CDR1 SGHRS and CDR2 YFSETQ. Trimming left V 4 bases short and J 4 bases short, with 9 bases between. CDR3 length: 12 amino acids. CDR3 DNA sequence: TGCGCCAGCAGCCACGACCAATACGAGCAGTACTTC. Translation gives CASSHDQYEQYF.

This clonotype has ten or more counts. The V call is TRBV10-1, the J call TRBJ2-3; the D gene is possibly TRBD2 (5 bases). Germline CDR1 and CDR2: WNHNN and SYGVQD (reference sequence). CDR3 length: 16 residues. V lost 6 bases and J lost 2, with 18 bases in between. Here the CDR3 DNA reads TGCGCCAGCAGCGAGATCACCGGACTTACCACAGATACGCAGTATTTT. Translation: CASSEITGLTTDTQYF.

The CDR3 here is CSVTGEGTDTQYF. The CDR3, as DNA: TGCAGCGTGACAGGGGAGGGCACAGATACGCAGTATTTT. The chain couples TRBV29-1 to TRBJ2-3; 8 positions agree with TRBD1. Unmatched junction bases numbered 3, after V lost 6 bases and J lost 1 base. This CDR3 has 13 amino acids. Germline CDR1 is SQVTM and CDR2 is ANQGSEA.

This rearrangement joins TRBV6-6 to TRBJ2-1; 10 bases are a match to TRBD1. The V segment lost 2 bases and the J segment 7 bases; nucleotides outside the gene matches: 2. This CDR3 region has 14 residues. In germline, CDR1 is MNHNY, CDR2 SVGAGI (reference sequence). CDR3 protein: CASSYGTGENEQFF. CDR3 sequence (DNA): TGTGCCAGCAGTTACGGGACAGGGGAGAATGAGCAGTTCTTC.

CDR3 sequence reads: CSAAGQGYEQYF. The CDR3 coding sequence is TGCAGTGCGGCAGGACAGGGATACGAGCAGTACTTC. The chain is built from TRBV20-1 and TRBJ2-7; 8 nucleotides agree with TRBD1. Germline CDR1 DFQATT, CDR2 SNEGSKA (reference sequence). This CDR3 comprises 12 residues. The ends lost 6 bases at V and 4 bases at J; junction bases unmatched: 5.